These T cell receptor beta chains were read from a single sample in a study of T cell changes during pregnancy in multiple sclerosis. Assay: immunoSEQ multiplex PCR; the TCRdb copy retains only in-frame clones and omits some. The sample lists tens of thousands of clones, under 95% occurring once. Here the sequenced sample was peripheral blood, taken in the third trimester of pregnancy. Every receptor here comes from a female donor in good health, enrolled as a control in a pregnancy study. Both conserved end residues are part of each CDR3. A D gene is named only where the DNA matches it firmly. Size values are once, few and many counts, or a class for expanded clones, and some rows have none.

v_call,j_call,clone_size,d_call,cdr3_aa,cdr3_nt
TRBV28,TRBJ2-7,once,-,CASTPGGSENYEQYF,TGTGCCAGCACCCCAGGGGGGTCAGAGAACTACGAGCAGTACTTC
TRBV5-6,TRBJ1-2,-,-,CASQLTWTDGNYGYTF,TGTGCCAGCCAACTCACCTGGACAGACGGCAACTATGGCTACACCTTC
TRBV7-2,TRBJ1-1,-,-,CASSFVGGTEAFF,TGTGCCAGCAGCTTCGTGGGGGGCACTGAAGCTTTCTTT
TRBV28,TRBJ1-5,-,-,CASSLEGQPQHF,TGTGCCAGCAGTTTAGAGGGTCAGCCCCAGCATTTT
TRBV5-4,TRBJ2-5,-,TRBD2,CASSLGPQRGGETQYF,TGTGCCAGCAGCTTGGGGCCCCAGCGGGGCGGGGAGACCCAGTACTTC
TRBV19,TRBJ2-3,-,TRBD1,CASSGTGIRIADTQYF,TGTGCCAGTTCCGGGACAGGGATTCGGATCGCAGATACGCAGTATTTT
TRBV30,TRBJ1-2,-,TRBD1,CAWSLDRAGGYTF,TGTGCCTGGAGTTTAGACAGGGCGGGTGGCTACACCTTC
TRBV18,TRBJ2-7,-,-,CASSPPSRPRYEQYF,TGTGCCAGCTCACCACCGAGCAGGCCCAGGTACGAGCAGTACTTC
TRBV6-5,TRBJ2-1,-,-,CASWTLWNEQFF,TGTGCCAGCTGGACTCTTTGGAATGAGCAGTTCTTC
TRBV6-5,TRBJ2-1,-,-,CASSSLTVSSYNEQFF,TGTGCCAGCAGTTCCCTAACAGTAAGCTCCTACAATGAGCAGTTCTTC
TRBV4-2,TRBJ1-5,-,TRBD1,CASSQVMPGGNNQPQHF,TGTGCCAGCAGCCAAGTGATGCCAGGGGGGAACAATCAGCCCCAGCATTTT
TRBV7-8,TRBJ2-7,-,TRBD1,CASSLGWDRDYEQYF,TGTGCCAGCAGCTTGGGATGGGACAGGGACTACGAGCAGTACTTC
TRBV28,TRBJ1-2,-,TRBD1,CASRLGQAPGGYTF,TGTGCCAGCAGACTCGGACAGGCCCCGGGGGGCTACACCTTC
TRBV14,TRBJ1-1,few,-,CASSQDPLDGENTEAFF,TGTGCCAGCAGCCAAGATCCCCTGGACGGGGAGAACACTGAAGCTTTCTTT
TRBV19,TRBJ1-1,-,-,CASSANWRTEAFF,TGTGCCAGTAGTGCCAATTGGAGGACTGAAGCTTTCTTT